This entry lists 8 T cell receptor beta chains sequenced from one sample in a study of human T cells and chemical hapten exposure. The sample's time point: patch test 2, 6 weeks after DPC sensitization. Treatment here: therapeutic diphenylcyclopropenone sensitization with weekly scalp DPC. TCRdb reanalysed the RACE reads using MiXCR and keeps one entry per CDR3 protein. The sample lists around 50,000 distinct CDR3 sequences; 9.5% to 10% were seen once. The specimen comprised whole blood, sampled in connection with sensitization to the hapten diphenylcyclopropenone (DPC). The receptors were gathered from a woman aged 50 to 60 with alopecia areata. Some clones in this sample may be carry-over from other donors' samples.

This clonotype was found a few times. The chain combines TRBV11-3 with TRBJ2-1, with 7 nucleotides matching TRBD2. Losses at the gene ends were 4 bases for V and 0 bases for J; bases not matched to a gene: 6. CDR1 and CDR2 (germline): SGHNT, YENEEA. The CDR3 length is 16 residues. The CDR3 sequence: CASSSSGTNSYNEQFF. As DNA, the CDR3 is TGTGCCAGCAGCTCCAGCGGGACTAACTCCTACAATGAGCAGTTCTTC.

The sample holds many counts of this clonotype. The chain carries TRBV19 and TRBJ1-2, with D possibly being TRBD1 (5 bases). V lost 6 bases and J lost 4, with 15 bases in between. The CDR3 length is 14 residues. Germline assignment: CDR1 LNHDA and CDR2 SQIVND (reference sequence). The CDR3 sequence: CASRAGLAGYGYTF. The CDR3 DNA follows: TGTGCCAGTAGGGCAGGGCTCGCTGGCTATGGCTACACCTTC.

The V and J genes are TRBV3-1 and TRBJ2-3; 7 positions match TRBD2. Germline values: CDR1 LGHDT, CDR2 YNNKEL (reference sequence). The ends lost 6 bases at V and 3 bases at J; junction bases unmatched: 6. The CDR3 sequence is 14 residues long. The CDR3 bases are TGTGCCAGCAGTCGACGGGGGGTGACAGATACGCAGTATTTT. Amino acid sequence: CASSRRGVTDTQYF.

A few counts support this clonotype. The CDR3: CASSLGGFYEQYF. The CDR3 nucleotides are TGTGCCAGCAGTTTGGGGGGATTCTACGAGCAGTACTTC. The chain joins TRBV6-5 to TRBJ2-7; D perhaps matches TRBD2 (6 bases). Germline CDR1 MNHEY, CDR2 SVGAGI. The CDR3 runs to 13 residues. V was shortened by 4 bases and J by 3 bases, with 10 bases between the two germline ends.

This clonotype was counted only a few times. The genes are TRBV19 and TRBJ2-1, with 9 bases aligning to TRBD2. In germline, CDR1 is LNHDA, CDR2 SQIVND (reference sequence). V gave up 6 bases and J gave up 3 bases; unmatched junction bases: 6. This CDR3 comprises 15 residues. CDR3 sequence (DNA): TGTGCCAGTAGCGAGCGGGGGGCCGACTACAATGAGCAGTTCTTC. Encoded protein: CASSERGADYNEQFF.

This clonotype was counted only a few times. The chain carries TRBV3-1 and TRBJ1-1, with a possible D match to TRBD1 (6 bases). There are 15 residues in the CDR3. The germline V gene encodes CDR1 LGHDT and CDR2 YNNKEL (reference sequence). Trimming stripped 3 bases from V and 7 bases from J, with 18 bases between. Here the CDR3 DNA reads TGTGCCAGCAGCCACTTAGACAGGCCCTCTAATGAAGCTTTCTTT. Its translation is CASSHLDRPSNEAFF.

The chain carries TRBV9 and TRBJ1-6; D call uncertain. Germline lookup yields CDR1 SGDLS and CDR2 YYNGEE. Trimming pared 2 bases from V and 0 bases from J, leaving 6 bases between. The CDR3 has 15 amino acids. DNA of the CDR3: TGTGCCAGCAGCGTGGGAAGCTCCTATAATTCACCCCTCCACTTT. Protein sequence: CASSVGSSYNSPLHF.

V usage is TRBV5-6 and J usage is TRBJ1-5, with a possible D match to TRBD1 (5 bases). Germline V CDR1 and CDR2: SGHDT, YYEEEE. The V gene lost 0 bases and the J gene lost 3 bases, with 7 bases spanning the gap. The CDR3 sequence is 14 residues long. The CDR3, as DNA: TGTGCCAGCAGCTTGGTGGGGACCAATCAGCCCCAGCATTTT. It yields the protein CASSLVGTNQPQHF. Variable domain in full (rest from reference TRBV5-6 and TRBJ1-5): DAGVTQSPTHLIKTRGQQVTLRCSPKSGHDTVSWYQQALGQGPQFIFQYYEEEERQRGNFPDRFSGHQFPNYSSELNVNALLLGDSALYLCASSLVGTNQPQHFGDGTRLSIL.